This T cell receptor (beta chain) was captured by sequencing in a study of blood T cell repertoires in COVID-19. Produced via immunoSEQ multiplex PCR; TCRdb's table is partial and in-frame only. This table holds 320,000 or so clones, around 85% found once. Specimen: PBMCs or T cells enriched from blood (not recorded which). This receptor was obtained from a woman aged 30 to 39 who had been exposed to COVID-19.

The CDR3 DNA is TGTGCCAGCAGCTTGAGTAGCGGGGGGCGGGAGACCCAGTACTTC. Translated: CASSLSSGGRETQYF. The genes are TRBV5-6 and TRBJ2-5, with 10 nucleotides matching TRBD2. This CDR3 is 15 amino acids long. CDR1 and CDR2 from the germline V gene are SGHDT and YYEEEE. The J segment lost 5 bases and the V segment lost 1 base, leaving 5 bases of the junction unmatched.